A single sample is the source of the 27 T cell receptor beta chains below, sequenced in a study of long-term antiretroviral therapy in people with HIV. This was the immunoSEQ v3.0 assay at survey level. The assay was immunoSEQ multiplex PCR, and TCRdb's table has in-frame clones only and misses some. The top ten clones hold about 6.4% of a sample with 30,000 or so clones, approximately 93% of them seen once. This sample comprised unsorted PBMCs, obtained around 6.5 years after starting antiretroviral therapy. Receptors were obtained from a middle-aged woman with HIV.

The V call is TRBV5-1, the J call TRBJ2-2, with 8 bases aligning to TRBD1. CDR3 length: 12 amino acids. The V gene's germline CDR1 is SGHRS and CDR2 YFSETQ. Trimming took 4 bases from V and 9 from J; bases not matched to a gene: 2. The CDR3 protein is CASSPGGRELFF. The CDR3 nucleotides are TGCGCCAGCAGCCCAGGGGGCCGGGAGCTGTTTTTT. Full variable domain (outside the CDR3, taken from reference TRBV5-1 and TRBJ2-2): KAGVTQTPRYLIKTRGQQVTLSCSPISGHRSVSWYQQTPGQGLQFLFEYFSETQRNKGNFPGRFSGRQFSNSRSEMNVSTLELGDSALYLCASSPGGRELFFGEGSRLTVL.

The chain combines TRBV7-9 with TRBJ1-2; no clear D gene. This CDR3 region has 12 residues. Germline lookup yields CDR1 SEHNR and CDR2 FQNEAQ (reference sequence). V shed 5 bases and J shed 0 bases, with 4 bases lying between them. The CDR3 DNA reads TGTGCCAGCAGCAGTACTAACTATGGCTACACCTTC. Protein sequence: CASSSTNYGYTF.

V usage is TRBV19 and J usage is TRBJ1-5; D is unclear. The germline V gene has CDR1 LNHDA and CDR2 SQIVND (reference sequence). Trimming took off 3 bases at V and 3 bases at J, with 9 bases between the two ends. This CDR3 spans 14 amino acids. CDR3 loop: CASSISVDNQPQHF. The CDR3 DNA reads TGTGCCAGTAGTATTTCAGTGGACAATCAGCCCCAGCATTTT.

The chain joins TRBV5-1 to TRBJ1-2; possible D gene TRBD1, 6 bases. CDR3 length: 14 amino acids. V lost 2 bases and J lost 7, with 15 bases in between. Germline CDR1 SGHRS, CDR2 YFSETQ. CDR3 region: CASSFGQILSGYTF. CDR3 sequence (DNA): TGCGCCAGCAGCTTTGGACAGATTCTCTCTGGCTACACCTTC.

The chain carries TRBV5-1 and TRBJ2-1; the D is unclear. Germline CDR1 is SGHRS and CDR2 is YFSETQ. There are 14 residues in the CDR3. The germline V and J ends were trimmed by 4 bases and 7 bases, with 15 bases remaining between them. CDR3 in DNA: TGCGCCAGCAGCCCGGACCGATTAGAGAATGAGCAGTTCTTC. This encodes CASSPDRLENEQFF.

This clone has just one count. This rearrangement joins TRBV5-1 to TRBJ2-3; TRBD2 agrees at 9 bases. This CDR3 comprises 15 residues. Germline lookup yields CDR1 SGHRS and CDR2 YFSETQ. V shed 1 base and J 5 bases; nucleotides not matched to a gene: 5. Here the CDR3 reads CASSLTAGGGDTQYF. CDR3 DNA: TGCGCCAGCAGCTTGACAGCGGGGGGAGGAGATACGCAGTATTTT.

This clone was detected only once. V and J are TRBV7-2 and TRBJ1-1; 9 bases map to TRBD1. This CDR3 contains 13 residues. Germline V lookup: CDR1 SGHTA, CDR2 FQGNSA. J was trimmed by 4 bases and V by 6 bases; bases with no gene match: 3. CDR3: CASRRQGGTEAFF. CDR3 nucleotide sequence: TGTGCCAGCAGGCGACAGGGGGGCACTGAAGCTTTCTTT.

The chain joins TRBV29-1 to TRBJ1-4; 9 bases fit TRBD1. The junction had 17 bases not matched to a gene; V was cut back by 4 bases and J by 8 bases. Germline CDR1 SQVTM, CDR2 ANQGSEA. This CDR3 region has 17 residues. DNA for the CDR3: TGCAGCGTTGGTCTGGACAGGGGCAAAGAGACGAGAGAAAAACTGTTTTTT. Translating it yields CSVGLDRGKETREKLFF.

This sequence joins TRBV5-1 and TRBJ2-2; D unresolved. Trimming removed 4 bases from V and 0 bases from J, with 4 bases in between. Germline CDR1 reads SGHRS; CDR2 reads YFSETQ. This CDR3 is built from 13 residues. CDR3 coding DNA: TGCGCCAGCAGCCTACCGAACACCGGGGAGCTGTTTTTT. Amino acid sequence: CASSLPNTGELFF.

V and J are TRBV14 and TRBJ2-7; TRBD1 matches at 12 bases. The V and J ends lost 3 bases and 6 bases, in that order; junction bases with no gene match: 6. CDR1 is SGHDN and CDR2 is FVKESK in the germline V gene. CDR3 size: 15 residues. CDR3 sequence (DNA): TGTGCCAGCAGCCAGGTGGGACAGGGGGCCCGCGAGCAGTACTTC. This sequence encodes CASSQVGQGAREQYF.

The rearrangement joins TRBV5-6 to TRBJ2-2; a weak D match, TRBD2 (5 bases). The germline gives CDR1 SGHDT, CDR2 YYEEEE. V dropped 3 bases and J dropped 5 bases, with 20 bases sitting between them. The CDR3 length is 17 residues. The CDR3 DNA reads TGTGCCAGCAGCTCCGTCCCCGGGTCCTCGGGAACCGGGGAGCTGTTTTTT. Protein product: CASSSVPGSSGTGELFF.

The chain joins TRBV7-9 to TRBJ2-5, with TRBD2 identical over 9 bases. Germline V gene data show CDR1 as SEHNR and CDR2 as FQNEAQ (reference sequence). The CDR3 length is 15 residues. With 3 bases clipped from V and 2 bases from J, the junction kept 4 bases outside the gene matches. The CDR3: CASSLLAGTQETQYF. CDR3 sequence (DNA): TGTGCCAGCAGCTTGCTAGCGGGGACTCAAGAGACCCAGTACTTC.

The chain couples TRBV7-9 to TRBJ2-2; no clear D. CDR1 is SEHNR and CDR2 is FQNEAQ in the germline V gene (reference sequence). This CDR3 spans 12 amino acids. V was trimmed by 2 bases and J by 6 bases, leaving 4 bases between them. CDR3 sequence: CASSLQSGELFF. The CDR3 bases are TGTGCCAGCAGCTTACAGTCCGGGGAGCTGTTTTTT.

CDR3 sequence: CASSLADGQNSPLHF. The CDR3 bases are TGTGCCAGCAGCTTAGCGGACGGTCAAAATTCACCCCTCCACTTT. The chain employs TRBV5-6 and TRBJ1-6, with unresolved D. The germline V and J ends were trimmed by 2 bases and 7 bases, with 13 bases remaining between them. The CDR3 is 15 amino acids. Germline CDR1 SGHDT, CDR2 YYEEEE.

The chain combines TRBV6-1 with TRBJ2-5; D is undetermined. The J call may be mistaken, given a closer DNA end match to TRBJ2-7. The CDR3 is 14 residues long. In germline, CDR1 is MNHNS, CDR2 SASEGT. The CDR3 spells CASSEVWGTYEQYF. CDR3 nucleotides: TGTGCCAGCAGTGAAGTTTGGGGAACCTACGAGCAGTACTTC.

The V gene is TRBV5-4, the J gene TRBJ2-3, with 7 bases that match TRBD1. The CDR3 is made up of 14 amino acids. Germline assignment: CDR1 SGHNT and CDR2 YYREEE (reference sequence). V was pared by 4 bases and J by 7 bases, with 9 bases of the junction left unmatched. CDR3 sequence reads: CASSQGQERNTQYF. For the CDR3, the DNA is TGTGCCAGCAGCCAAGGACAGGAGAGAAATACGCAGTATTTT.

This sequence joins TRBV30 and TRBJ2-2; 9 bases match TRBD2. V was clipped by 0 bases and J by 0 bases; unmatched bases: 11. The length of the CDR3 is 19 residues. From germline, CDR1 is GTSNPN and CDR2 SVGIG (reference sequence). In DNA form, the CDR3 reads TGTGCCTGGAGTGTACGCCTAGCGGGGACATTAACGAACACCGGGGAGCTGTTTTTT. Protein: CAWSVRLAGTLTNTGELFF. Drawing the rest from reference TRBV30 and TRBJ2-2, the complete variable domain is SQTIHQWPATLVQPVGSPLSLECTVEGTSNPNLYWYRQAAGRGLQLLFYSVGIGQISSEVPQNLSASRPQDRQFILSSKKLLLSDSGFYLCAWSVRLAGTLTNTGELFFGEGSRLTVL.

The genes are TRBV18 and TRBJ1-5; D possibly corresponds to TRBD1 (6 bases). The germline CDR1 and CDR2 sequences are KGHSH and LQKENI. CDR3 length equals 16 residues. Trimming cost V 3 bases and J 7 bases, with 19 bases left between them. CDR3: CASSPSDGQLGQPQHF. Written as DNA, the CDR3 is TGTGCCAGCTCACCGTCAGATGGACAGCTCGGACAGCCCCAGCATTTT.

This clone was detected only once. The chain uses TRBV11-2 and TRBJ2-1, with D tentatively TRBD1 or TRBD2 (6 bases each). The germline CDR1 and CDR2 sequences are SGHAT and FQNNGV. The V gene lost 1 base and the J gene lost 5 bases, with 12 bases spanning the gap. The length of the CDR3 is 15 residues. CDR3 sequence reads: CASSLGRGRHNEQFF. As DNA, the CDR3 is TGTGCCAGCAGCTTAGGACGGGGGCGGCACAATGAGCAGTTCTTC.

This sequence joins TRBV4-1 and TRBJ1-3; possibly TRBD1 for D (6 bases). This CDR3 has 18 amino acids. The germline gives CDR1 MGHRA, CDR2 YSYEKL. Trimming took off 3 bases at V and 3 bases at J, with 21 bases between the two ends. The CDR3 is CASSHPRGGGADGNTIYF. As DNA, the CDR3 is TGCGCCAGCAGCCACCCCCGAGGAGGGGGGGCGGATGGAAACACCATATATTTT.

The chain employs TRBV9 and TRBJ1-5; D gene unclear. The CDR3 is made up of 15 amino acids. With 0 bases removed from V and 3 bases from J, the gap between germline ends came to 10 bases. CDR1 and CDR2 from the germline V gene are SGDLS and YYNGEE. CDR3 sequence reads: CASSVEGGLNQPQHF. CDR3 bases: TGTGCCAGCAGCGTAGAGGGAGGCCTCAATCAGCCCCAGCATTTT.

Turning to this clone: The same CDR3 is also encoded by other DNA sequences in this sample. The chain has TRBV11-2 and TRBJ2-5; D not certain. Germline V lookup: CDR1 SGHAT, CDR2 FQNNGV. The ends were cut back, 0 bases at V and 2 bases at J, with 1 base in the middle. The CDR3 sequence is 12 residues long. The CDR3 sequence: CASSLDQETQYF. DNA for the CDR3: TGTGCCAGCAGCTTAGATCAAGAGACCCAGTACTTC.

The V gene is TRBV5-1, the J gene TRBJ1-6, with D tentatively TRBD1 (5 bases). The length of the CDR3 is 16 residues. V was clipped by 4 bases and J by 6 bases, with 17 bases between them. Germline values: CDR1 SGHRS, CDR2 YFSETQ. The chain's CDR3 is CASSTGSTGLNSPLHF. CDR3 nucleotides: TGCGCCAGCAGCACAGGATCCACGGGGCTTAATTCACCCCTCCACTTT.

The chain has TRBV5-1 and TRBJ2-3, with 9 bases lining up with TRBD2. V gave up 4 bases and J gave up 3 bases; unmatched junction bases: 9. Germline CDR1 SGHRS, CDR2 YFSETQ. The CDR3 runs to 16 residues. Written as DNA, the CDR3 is TGCGCCAGCAGCCGATCCGGGACTAGCAATACAGATACGCAGTATTTT. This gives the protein CASSRSGTSNTDTQYF.

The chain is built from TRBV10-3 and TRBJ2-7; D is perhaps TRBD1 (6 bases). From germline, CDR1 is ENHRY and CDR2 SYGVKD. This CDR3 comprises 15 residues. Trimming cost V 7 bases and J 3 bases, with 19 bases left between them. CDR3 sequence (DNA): TGTGCCATCACCCAAGGAGGAGCAGGGGTCTACGAGCAGTACTTC. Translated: CAITQGGAGVYEQYF.

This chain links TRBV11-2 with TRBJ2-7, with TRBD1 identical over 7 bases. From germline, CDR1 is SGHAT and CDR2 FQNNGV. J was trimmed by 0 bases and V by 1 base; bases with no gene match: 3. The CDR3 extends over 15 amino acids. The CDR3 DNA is TGTGCCAGCAGCTTAGGAGGGACAGTCTCCTACGAGCAGTACTTC. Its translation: CASSLGGTVSYEQYF.

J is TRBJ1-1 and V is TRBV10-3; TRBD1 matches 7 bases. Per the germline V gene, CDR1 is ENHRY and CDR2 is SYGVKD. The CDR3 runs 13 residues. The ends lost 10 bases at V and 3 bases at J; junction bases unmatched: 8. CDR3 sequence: CASLRGVDTEAFF. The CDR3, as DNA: TGTGCCAGCCTCAGGGGGGTAGACACTGAAGCTTTCTTT.